This TCR beta chain was recovered during a study of radiotherapy plus CTLA-4 blockade in lung cancer. Study-level background: In around 17% of patients, objective responses were seen; 31% had disease control. Whole-study results and caveats: Expansion in blood of tumor-derived TCR clones was seen after radiotherapy plus ipilimumab. Together with interferon-beta, which increased in serum after radiation, early dynamic changes in blood T cell clones were reportedly the best predictors of response.

In this sample, this clone turned up once. Its antigen remains unknown. The study gave focal radiation plus ipilimumab CTLA-4 blockade to patients with chemo-refractory metastatic non-small-cell lung cancer. Measured with immunoSEQ multiplex PCR; TCRdb has only the in-frame clones, and not every one. The table has 62,000 or so clones, 79% seen once; the top ten hold roughly 10%. J was trimmed by 6 bases and V by 4 bases; bases with no gene match: 4. The CDR3 length is 13 residues. Germline V lookup: CDR1 MRHNA, CDR2 SNTAGT. The chain couples TRBV6-4 to TRBJ2-3, with TRBD1 matching over 7 bases. The sample consisted of peripheral blood, taken from a patient treated with radiotherapy plus ipilimumab. The sequence derives from a human donor with non-small cell lung cancer who had a complete response to radiotherapy plus ipilimumab. The CDR3 is CASSGEQGDTQYF. CDR3 DNA sequence: TGTGCCAGCAGTGGGGAACAGGGGGATACGCAGTATTTT.